This T cell receptor beta chain was documented in a study of control samples from healthy donors and cancer patients. Assay: immunoSEQ multiplex PCR; the TCRdb copy retains only in-frame clones and omits some. The table shows approximately 170,000 clones, with around nine tenths occurring only once. CDR3 size: 15 residues. CDR1 SGHRS and CDR2 YFSETQ come from the germline V gene. Trimming took off 4 bases at V and 5 bases at J, with 18 bases between the two ends. This receptor was identified in a woman aged 25 to 39 in good health. The chain has TRBV5-1 and TRBJ2-5; D uncertain. What was sequenced was blood. The CDR3 bases are TGCGCCAGCAGCCACCTCTCCCACCCGCGGGAGACCCAGTACTTC. Residues: CASSHLSHPRETQYF.